Following are 31 T cell receptor beta chains from one sample sequenced in a study of cytomegalovirus exposure and HLA in healthy donors. The PCR made use of 60 Vbeta and 13 Jbeta primers. TCRdb keeps only in-frame clones here, not all; method: immunoSEQ multiplex PCR. The data show some 170,000 clones, roughly 9.4% seen once. The sequenced sample was PBMCs. Receptors originate from a woman in her 30s in good health and CMV-seropositive.

The V and J genes are TRBV9 and TRBJ2-7, with unresolved D. The ends were cut back, 0 bases at V and 0 bases at J, with 10 bases in the middle. Germline values: CDR1 SGDLS, CDR2 YYNGEE. The CDR3 contains 15 residues. CDR3 sequence: CASSVDLQASYEQYF. The CDR3 region has the DNA TGTGCCAGCAGCGTAGATCTGCAGGCCTCCTACGAGCAGTACTTC.

This chain connects TRBV29-1 to TRBJ1-2; 11 bases agree with TRBD1. The junction had 10 bases not matched to a gene; V was cut back by 6 bases and J by 4 bases. In germline, CDR1 is SQVTM, CDR2 ANQGSEA. This CDR3 is built from 15 residues. The CDR3 DNA follows: TGCAGCGTGTGGGGGACAGGGGGTTCTTTCTATGGCTACACCTTC. Translated: CSVWGTGGSFYGYTF.

This clone was observed a few times. The rearrangement links TRBV29-1 to TRBJ1-1; D is unresolved. V dropped 3 bases and J dropped 4 bases, with 18 bases sitting between them. CDR3 size: 15 residues. CDR1 and CDR2 from the germline V gene are SQVTM and ANQGSEA. In DNA form, the CDR3 reads TGCAGCGTTGAGATCGGGAGATCAGCAATCACTGAAGCTTTCTTT. Its translation: CSVEIGRSAITEAFF.

This clone has more than one count but fewer than ten. The CDR3 is CASSPDLHSYEQYF. The CDR3 region has the DNA TGTGCCAGCAGCCCGGACTTACACTCCTACGAGCAGTACTTC. The chain is built from TRBV5-4 and TRBJ2-7; the D gene is possibly TRBD2 (5 bases). Per germline, CDR1 SGHNT and CDR2 YYREEE (reference sequence). Trimming left V 4 bases short and J 0 bases short, with 11 bases between. CDR3 size: 14 residues.

This sequence joins TRBV10-3 and TRBJ1-1, with 8 bases lining up with TRBD1. V shed 4 bases, J shed 1 base, and the junction held 8 bases outside the gene matches. This CDR3 spans 16 amino acids. Germline CDR1 is ENHRY and CDR2 is SYGVKD. This CDR3 is CAISAGQGGGNTEAFF. The DNA of the CDR3 is TGTGCCATCAGTGCCGGACAGGGCGGGGGGAACACTGAAGCTTTCTTT.

The sample holds a few counts of this clone. This chain joins TRBV19 and TRBJ2-7, with TRBD2 identical over 10 bases. The CDR3 spans 17 residues. CDR1 and CDR2 (germline): LNHDA, SQIVND (reference sequence). The V and J ends lost 5 bases and 0 bases, in that order; junction bases with no gene match: 10. The DNA of the CDR3 is TGTGCCAGTAGTTGGGGCTCTAGCGGGAGTGCCTCCTACGAGCAGTACTTC. Its translation: CASSWGSSGSASYEQYF. The full variable domain, with the rest looked up from reference TRBV19 and TRBJ2-7, is DGGITQSPKYLFRKEGQNVTLSCEQNLNHDAMYWYRQDPGQGLRLIYYSQIVNDFQKGDIAEGYSVSREKKESFPLTVTSAQKNPTAFYLCASSWGSSGSASYEQYFGPGTRLTVT.

This clone was counted only a few times. The chain joins TRBV5-1 to TRBJ2-7; weak D call: TRBD1 (5 bases). Trimming pared 4 bases from V and 0 bases from J, leaving 11 bases between. CDR1 is SGHRS, CDR2 YFSETQ, per germline. This CDR3 contains 14 residues. CDR3 region: CASSVGHGSYEQYF. The CDR3 bases are TGCGCCAGCAGCGTAGGACACGGCTCCTACGAGCAGTACTTC.

A few counts support this clone. The J gene is TRBJ2-3, the V gene TRBV5-1, with no clear D. The CDR3 runs to 13 residues. The germline V gene encodes CDR1 SGHRS and CDR2 YFSETQ. V was clipped by 0 bases and J by 7 bases, with 9 bases between them. The CDR3 DNA is TGCGCCAGCAGCTTGGATTTGACTTATACGCAGTATTTT. It is translated as CASSLDLTYTQYF.

This clone turned up a few times. The chain is built from TRBV2 and TRBJ2-6; TRBD1 matches 8 bases. The CDR3 is made up of 16 amino acids. After removal of 6 bases from V and 2 bases from J, the junction contained 6 bases not matched to a gene. The germline gives CDR1 SNHLY, CDR2 FYNNEI. Written as DNA, the CDR3 is TGTGCCAGCAGGTGGCAGGGGGCAGCTGGGGCCAACGTCCTGACTTTC. Amino acids: CASRWQGAAGANVLTF.

This clone was observed a few times. The chain recombines TRBV4-2 with TRBJ2-7; 12 bases line up with TRBD2. The CDR3 is 20 amino acids. V lost 0 bases and J lost 3; bases outside the gene matches: 15. CDR1 is LGHNA and CDR2 is YNFKEQ in the germline V gene. The CDR3 DNA sequence: TGTGCCAGCAGCCAAGAAATCTGGAAACTAGCGGGGGGTGTAGTCTACGAGCAGTACTTC. Amino acids: CASSQEIWKLAGGVVYEQYF.

The chain has TRBV2 and TRBJ2-7; D is possibly TRBD1 (6 bases). This CDR3 contains 13 residues. Trimming took off 6 bases at V and 2 bases at J, with 11 bases between the two ends. CDR1 and CDR2 (germline): SNHLY, FYNNEI. In DNA form, the CDR3 reads TGTGCCAGCAGCCAACAGGGAGCCTACGAGCAGTACTTC. It is translated as CASSQQGAYEQYF.

V gene TRBV15 combines with J gene TRBJ2-5; TRBD1 agrees at 7 bases. The CDR3 runs to 15 residues. After removal of 4 bases from V and 2 bases from J, the junction contained 7 bases not matched to a gene. CDR1 and CDR2 from the germline V gene are LNHNV and YYDKDF (reference sequence). The CDR3 reads CATSILQGRQETQYF. CDR3 nucleotides: TGTGCCACCAGCATCCTACAGGGGCGGCAAGAGACCCAGTACTTC.

This clone was counted only a few times. CDR3 coding DNA: TGTGCCAGCAGCCCAGGACAGGGCGTTTCCTACGAGCAGTACTTC. Its translation: CASSPGQGVSYEQYF. The chain carries TRBV7-8 and TRBJ2-7, with TRBD1 matching 8 bases. Trimming at V came to 5 bases and at J to 1 base, leaving 7 bases not matched to a gene. CDR1 is SGHVS and CDR2 is FQNEAQ in the germline V gene. CDR3 length: 15 amino acids.

This clone has a handful of counts. The chain has TRBV7-3 and TRBJ2-2; TRBD2 matches at 10 bases. Germline CDR1 is SGHTA and CDR2 is FQGTGA. There are 16 residues in the CDR3. V lost 2 bases and J lost 6; bases outside the gene matches: 6. CDR3 protein: CASSLASGRFPGELFF. In nucleotides, the CDR3 is TGTGCCAGCAGCTTAGCTAGCGGGAGATTCCCCGGGGAGCTGTTTTTT.

The chain joins TRBV19 to TRBJ2-7, with D perhaps TRBD2 (5 bases). This CDR3 has 15 residues. The germline V and J ends were trimmed by 2 bases and 3 bases, with 14 bases remaining between them. CDR1 and CDR2 from the germline V gene are LNHDA and SQIVND (reference sequence). This chain's CDR3 is CASSIQPGILYEQYF. Written as DNA, the CDR3 is TGTGCCAGTAGTATACAACCCGGGATCCTCTACGAGCAGTACTTC. The whole variable domain, remainder taken from reference TRBV19 and TRBJ2-7, is DGGITQSPKYLFRKEGQNVTLSCEQNLNHDAMYWYRQDPGQGLRLIYYSQIVNDFQKGDIAEGYSVSREKKESFPLTVTSAQKNPTAFYLCASSIQPGILYEQYFGPGTRLTVT.

This clone was seen a few times. V is TRBV11-2 and J is TRBJ2-2; tentatively, D is TRBD2 (6 bases). The CDR3 contains 13 residues. V was pared by 3 bases and J by 16 bases, with 18 bases between. Germline V gives CDR1 SGHAT, CDR2 FQNNGV. The CDR3: CASSFTARLETFF. In DNA, the CDR3 is TGTGCCAGCAGCTTCACCGCGCGACTAGAGACGTTTTTT.

The rearrangement links TRBV7-2 to TRBJ2-3; D call uncertain. CDR3 length: 15 residues. The germline gives CDR1 SGHTA, CDR2 FQGNSA. Trimming took off 1 base at V and 2 bases at J, with 10 bases between the two ends. Here the CDR3 DNA reads TGTGCCAGCAGCTTAGTACTTTTAACCACAGATACGCAGTATTTT. It specifies CASSLVLLTTDTQYF. Full variable domain (rest looked up from reference TRBV7-2 and TRBJ2-3): GAGVSQSPSNKVTEKGKDVELRCDPISGHTALYWYRQSLGQGLEFLIYFQGNSAPDKSGLPSDRFSAERTGGSVSTLTIQRTQQEDSAVYLCASSLVLLTTDTQYFGPGTRLTVL.

This clone has just a few counts. This sequence joins TRBV6-1 and TRBJ1-6; D remains unclear. This CDR3 region has 15 residues. V was cut by 2 bases and J by 8 bases, with 13 bases left in between. CDR1 and CDR2 (germline): MNHNS, SASEGT. The CDR3 DNA follows: TGTGCCAGCAGTGAATGGACGGGAAGTTATTCACCCCTCCACTTT. Amino acid sequence: CASSEWTGSYSPLHF.

The chain is built from TRBV2 and TRBJ1-2, with D unclear. The CDR3 is 15 amino acids. V was clipped by 6 bases and J by 7 bases, with 21 bases between them. From germline, CDR1 is SNHLY and CDR2 FYNNEI. The CDR3: CASRDDSLRVGGYTF. The CDR3 nucleotides read TGTGCCAGCAGGGATGACTCGCTGAGAGTTGGTGGCTACACCTTC. The full variable domain, completed using reference TRBV2 and TRBJ1-2, is EPEVTQTPSHQVTQMGQEVILRCVPISNHLYFYWYRQILGQKVEFLVSFYNNEISEKSEIFDDQFSVERPDGSNFTLKIRSTKLEDSAMYFCASRDDSLRVGGYTFGSGTRLTVV.

The gene calls are TRBV10-3 and TRBJ2-5; TRBD1 is a possible D gene (5 bases). This CDR3 has 13 amino acids. V was clipped by 10 bases and J by 3 bases, with 15 bases between them. In germline, CDR1 is ENHRY, CDR2 SYGVKD. CDR3 DNA: TGTGCCACCGGTGGGCAGGACAAAGAGACCCAGTACTTC. Protein: CATGGQDKETQYF.

This clone was observed a handful of times. Other DNA sequences in the same sample also yield this CDR3. The chain links TRBV5-6 to TRBJ2-7; weak D call: TRBD2 (6 bases). The CDR3 length is 11 residues. V lost 7 bases and J lost 3, with 8 bases in between. Germline V gives CDR1 SGHDT, CDR2 YYEEEE. For the CDR3, the DNA is TGTGCCAGCGCAGCGGGCTACGAGCAGTACTTC. It is translated as CASAAGYEQYF.

This clone was recorded a few times. The V gene is TRBV11-2, the J gene TRBJ2-7; TRBD1 agrees at 7 bases. Germline trimming cut 5 bases from V and 2 bases from J; bases unmatched to any gene: 6. The germline V gene has CDR1 SGHAT and CDR2 FQNNGV. CDR3 size: 14 residues. CDR3 sequence: CASSQGTATYEQYF. The CDR3 nucleotides are TGTGCCAGCAGCCAGGGGACAGCCACCTACGAGCAGTACTTC.

In its sample, this clone was seen a few times. CDR3 amino acids: CASSVSGTGVAAQHF. The CDR3 bases are TGTGCCAGCAGTGTATCCGGGACAGGGGTAGCAGCCCAGCATTTT. This chain connects TRBV2 to TRBJ1-5; 10 bases line up with TRBD1. The CDR3 has 15 amino acids. Germline CDR1 SNHLY, CDR2 FYNNEI. V was pared by 4 bases and J by 11 bases, with 11 bases of the junction left unmatched.

The V call is TRBV21-1, the J call TRBJ1-1; whether TRBD1, the table's D call, matches the DNA was not checked. TRBV21-1 is listed as a pseudogene. This CDR3 is built from 15 residues. The CDR3 is CASSKVGTGWTEAFF. For the CDR3, the DNA is TGTGCCAGCAGCAAAGTCGGGACAGGGTGGACTGAAGCTTTCTTT.

This sequence joins TRBV18 and TRBJ2-5; D gene ambiguous. The CDR3 extends over 13 amino acids. Trimming removed 6 bases at V and 0 bases at J, with 8 bases between. Germline V gene data show CDR1 as KGHSH and CDR2 as LQKENI. For the CDR3, the DNA is TGTGCCAGCTCCCCGGGTTACCAAGAGACCCAGTACTTC. Its translation: CASSPGYQETQYF.

A few counts support this clone. V and J are TRBV6-1 and TRBJ2-6; 7 bases match TRBD1. The V and J ends lost 8 bases and 4 bases, in that order; junction bases with no gene match: 2. Per the germline V gene, CDR1 is MNHNS and CDR2 is SASEGT. The CDR3 consists of 13 residues. CDR3 region: CASQTGGANVLTF. The CDR3, as DNA: TGTGCCAGCCAGACAGGGGGGGCCAACGTCCTGACTTTC.

The chain carries TRBV5-1 and TRBJ1-2, with D possibly matching TRBD1 (6 bases). Trimming took 3 bases from V and 8 from J, leaving 20 bases between them. Per germline, CDR1 SGHRS and CDR2 YFSETQ. This CDR3 region has 15 residues. This CDR3 reads CASSSANRGGRGYTF. CDR3 DNA sequence: TGCGCCAGCAGCTCGGCCAACCGTGGGGGCCGCGGCTACACCTTC.

This chain connects TRBV6-5 to TRBJ2-1, with a weak D call TRBD2 (6 bases). V lost 8 bases, J lost 7 bases, and 12 bases lay in between. This CDR3 is 12 amino acids long. Germline V gives CDR1 MNHEY, CDR2 SVGAGI. The CDR3 sequence: CASGGGENEQFF. The CDR3 coding sequence is TGTGCCAGCGGGGGAGGAGAAAATGAGCAGTTCTTC.

As regards this clone: Distinct nucleotide sequences in the sample also encode this CDR3. The chain employs TRBV4-2 and TRBJ2-3; perhaps TRBD2 as D (5 bases). The V end was cut by 0 bases, the J end by 2 bases, with 12 bases between. Germline loops: CDR1 LGHNA, CDR2 YNFKEQ. The CDR3 length is 16 residues. The CDR3 bases are TGTGCCAGCAGCCAAGATGGAGCGGCAATCACAGATACGCAGTATTTT. Protein: CASSQDGAAITDTQYF.

This clone appeared a few times. A read error may account for a junction end that differs from germline. V usage is TRBV5-1 and J usage is TRBJ2-5; TRBD1 agrees at 10 bases. Germline CDR1 SGHRS, CDR2 YFSETQ. The CDR3 is 15 amino acids. CDR3 amino acids: CASSLATGGQETRYF. The CDR3 bases are TGCGCCAGCAGCTTGGCGACAGGGGGCCAAGAGACCCGGTACTTC.

The chain links TRBV7-2 to TRBJ1-2; 7 bases agree with TRBD1. CDR1 and CDR2 (germline): SGHTA, FQGNSA. The CDR3 covers 14 residues. Trimming cost V 2 bases and J 4 bases; bases outside gene matches: 4. The CDR3 bases are TGTGCCAGCAGCTTACCAGGGACAGTCTATGGCTACACCTTC. It codes for CASSLPGTVYGYTF. The whole variable domain, filled in from reference TRBV7-2 and TRBJ1-2, reads GAGVSQSPSNKVTEKGKDVELRCDPISGHTALYWYRQSLGQGLEFLIYFQGNSAPDKSGLPSDRFSAERTGGSVSTLTIQRTQQEDSAVYLCASSLPGTVYGYTFGSGTRLTVV.